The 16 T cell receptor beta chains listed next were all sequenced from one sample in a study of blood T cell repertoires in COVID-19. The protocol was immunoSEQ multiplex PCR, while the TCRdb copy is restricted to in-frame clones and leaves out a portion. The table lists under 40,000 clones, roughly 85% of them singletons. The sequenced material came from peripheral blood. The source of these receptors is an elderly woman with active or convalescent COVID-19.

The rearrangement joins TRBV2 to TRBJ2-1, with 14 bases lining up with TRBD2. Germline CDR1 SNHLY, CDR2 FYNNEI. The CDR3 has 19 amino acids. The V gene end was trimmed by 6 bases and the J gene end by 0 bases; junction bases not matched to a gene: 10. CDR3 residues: CASRPGTSGSTTSYNEQFF. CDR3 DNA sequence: TGTGCCAGCAGGCCCGGGACTAGCGGGAGCACAACCTCCTACAATGAGCAGTTCTTC.

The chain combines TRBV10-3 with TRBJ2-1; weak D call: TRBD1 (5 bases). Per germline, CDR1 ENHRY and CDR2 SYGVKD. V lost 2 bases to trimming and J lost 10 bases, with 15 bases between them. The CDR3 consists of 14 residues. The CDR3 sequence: CAISERETASEQFF. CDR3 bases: TGTGCCATCAGTGAGCGCGAGACAGCCTCGGAGCAGTTCTTC.

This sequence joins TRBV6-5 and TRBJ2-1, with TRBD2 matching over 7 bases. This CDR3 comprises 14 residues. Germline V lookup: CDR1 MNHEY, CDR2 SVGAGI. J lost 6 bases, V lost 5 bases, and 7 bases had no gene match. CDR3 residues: CASSRAGVVNEQFF. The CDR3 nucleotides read TGTGCCAGCAGTCGGGCGGGGGTTGTCAATGAGCAGTTCTTC.

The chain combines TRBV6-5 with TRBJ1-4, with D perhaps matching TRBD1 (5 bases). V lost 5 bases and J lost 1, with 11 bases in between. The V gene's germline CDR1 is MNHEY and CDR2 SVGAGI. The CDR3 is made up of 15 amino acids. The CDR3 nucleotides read TGTGCCAGCAGTCCCGCCCAGGGAACTAATGAAAAACTGTTTTTT. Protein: CASSPAQGTNEKLFF.

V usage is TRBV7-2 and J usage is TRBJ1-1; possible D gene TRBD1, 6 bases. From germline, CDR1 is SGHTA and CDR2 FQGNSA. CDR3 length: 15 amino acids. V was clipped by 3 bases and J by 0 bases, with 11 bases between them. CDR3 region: CASSFTGQLNTEAFF. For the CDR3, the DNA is TGTGCCAGCAGCTTTACGGGACAATTGAACACTGAAGCTTTCTTT.

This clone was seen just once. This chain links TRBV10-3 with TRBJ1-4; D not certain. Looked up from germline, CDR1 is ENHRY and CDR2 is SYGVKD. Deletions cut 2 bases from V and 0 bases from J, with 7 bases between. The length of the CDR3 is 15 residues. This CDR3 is CAISEHGATNEKLFF. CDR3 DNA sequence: TGTGCCATCAGTGAGCACGGGGCAACTAATGAAAAACTGTTTTTT.

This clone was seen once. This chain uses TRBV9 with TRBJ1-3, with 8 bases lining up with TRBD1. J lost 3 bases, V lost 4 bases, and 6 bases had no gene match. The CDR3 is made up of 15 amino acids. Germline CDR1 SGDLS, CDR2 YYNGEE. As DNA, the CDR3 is TGTGCCAGCAGCCCAGGGGGCGAGAGTGGAAACACCATATATTTT. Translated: CASSPGGESGNTIYF.

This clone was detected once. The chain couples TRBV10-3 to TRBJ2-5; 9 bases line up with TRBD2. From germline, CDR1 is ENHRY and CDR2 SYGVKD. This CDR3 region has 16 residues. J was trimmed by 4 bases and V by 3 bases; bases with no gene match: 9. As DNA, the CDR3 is TGTGCCATCAGTGAAGGGGCTAGCGGGATACTAGAGACCCAGTACTTC. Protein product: CAISEGASGILETQYF.

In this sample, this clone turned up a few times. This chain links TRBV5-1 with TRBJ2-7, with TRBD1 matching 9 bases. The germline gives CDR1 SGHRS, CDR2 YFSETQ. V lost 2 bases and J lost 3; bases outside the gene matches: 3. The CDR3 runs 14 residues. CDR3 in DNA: TGCGCCAGCAGCTTACAGGGGGCGATCTACGAGCAGTACTTC. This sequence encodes CASSLQGAIYEQYF. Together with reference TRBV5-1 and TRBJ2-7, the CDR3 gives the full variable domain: KAGVTQTPRYLIKTRGQQVTLSCSPISGHRSVSWYQQTPGQGLQFLFEYFSETQRNKGNFPGRFSGRQFSNSRSEMNVSTLELGDSALYLCASSLQGAIYEQYFGPGTRLTVT.

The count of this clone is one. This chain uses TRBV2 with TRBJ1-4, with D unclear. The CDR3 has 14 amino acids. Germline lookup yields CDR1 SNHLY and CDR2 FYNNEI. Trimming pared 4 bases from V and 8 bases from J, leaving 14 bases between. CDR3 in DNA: TGTGCCAGCAGTGGACCCAACGGGAGGGAAAAACTGTTTTTT. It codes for CASSGPNGREKLFF.

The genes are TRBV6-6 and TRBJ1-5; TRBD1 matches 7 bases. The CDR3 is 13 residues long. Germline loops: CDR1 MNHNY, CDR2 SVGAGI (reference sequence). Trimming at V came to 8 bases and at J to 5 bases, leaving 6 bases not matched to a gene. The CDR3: CASCRQGDQPQHF. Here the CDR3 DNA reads TGTGCCAGCTGCAGACAGGGAGATCAGCCCCAGCATTTT.

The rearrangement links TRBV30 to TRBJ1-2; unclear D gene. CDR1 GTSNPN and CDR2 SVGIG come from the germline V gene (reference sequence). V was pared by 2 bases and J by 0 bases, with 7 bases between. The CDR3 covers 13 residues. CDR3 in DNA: TGTGCCTGGAGTTACCGGTCTAACTATGGCTACACCTTC. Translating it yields CAWSYRSNYGYTF.

CDR3 sequence reads: CASSLGEATDTQYF. CDR3 bases: TGTGCCAGCAGCCTAGGGGAGGCCACAGATACGCAGTATTTT. V usage is TRBV7-6 and J usage is TRBJ2-3; tentatively, D is TRBD2 (6 bases). The ends were cut back, 5 bases at V and 2 bases at J, with 11 bases in the middle. This CDR3 comprises 14 residues. Germline V lookup: CDR1 SGHVS, CDR2 FNYEAQ. Full variable domain (outside the CDR3, taken from reference TRBV7-6 and TRBJ2-3): GAGVSQSPRYKVTKRGQDVALRCDPISGHVSLYWYRQALGQGPEFLTYFNYEAQQDKSGLPNDRFSAERPEGSISTLTIQRTEQRDSAMYRCASSLGEATDTQYFGPGTRLTVL.

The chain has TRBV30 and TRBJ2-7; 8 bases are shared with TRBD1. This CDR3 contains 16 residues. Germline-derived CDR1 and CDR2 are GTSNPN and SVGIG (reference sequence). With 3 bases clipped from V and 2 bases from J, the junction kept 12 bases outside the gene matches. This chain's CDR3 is CAWSIPDRAITYEQYF. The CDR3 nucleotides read TGTGCCTGGAGCATCCCGGACAGGGCCATAACCTACGAGCAGTACTTC.

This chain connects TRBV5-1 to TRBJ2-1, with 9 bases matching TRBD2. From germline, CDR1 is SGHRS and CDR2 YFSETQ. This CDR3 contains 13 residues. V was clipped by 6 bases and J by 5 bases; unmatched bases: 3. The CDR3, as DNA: TGCGCCAGCAAGACTAGCGGACACAATGAGCAGTTCTTC. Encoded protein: CASKTSGHNEQFF. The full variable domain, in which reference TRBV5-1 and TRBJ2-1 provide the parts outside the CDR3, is KAGVTQTPRYLIKTRGQQVTLSCSPISGHRSVSWYQQTPGQGLQFLFEYFSETQRNKGNFPGRFSGRQFSNSRSEMNVSTLELGDSALYLCASKTSGHNEQFFGPGTRLTVL.

The CDR3 sequence: CASTRDREYGYTF. In DNA, the CDR3 is TGTGCCAGTACCCGCGACAGGGAGTATGGCTACACCTTC. This chain connects TRBV19 to TRBJ1-2; 7 bases fit TRBD1. Germline V lookup: CDR1 LNHDA, CDR2 SQIVND (reference sequence). This CDR3 contains 13 residues. Trimming took 7 bases from V and 5 from J; bases not matched to a gene: 7. The variable domain in full, completed from reference TRBV19 and TRBJ1-2, reads DGGITQSPKYLFRKEGQNVTLSCEQNLNHDAMYWYRQDPGQGLRLIYYSQIVNDFQKGDIAEGYSVSREKKESFPLTVTSAQKNPTAFYLCASTRDREYGYTFGSGTRLTVV.